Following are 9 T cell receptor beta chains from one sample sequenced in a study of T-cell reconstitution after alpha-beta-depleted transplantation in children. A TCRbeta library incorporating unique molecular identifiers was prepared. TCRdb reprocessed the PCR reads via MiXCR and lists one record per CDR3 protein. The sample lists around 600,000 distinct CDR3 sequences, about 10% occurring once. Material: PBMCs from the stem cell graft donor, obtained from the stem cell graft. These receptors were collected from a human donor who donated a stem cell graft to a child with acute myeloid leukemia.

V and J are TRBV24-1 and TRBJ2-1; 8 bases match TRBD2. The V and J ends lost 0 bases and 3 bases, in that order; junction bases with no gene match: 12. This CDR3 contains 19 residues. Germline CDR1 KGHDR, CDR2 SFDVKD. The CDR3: CATSDLRPGAGAGYNEQFF. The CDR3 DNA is TGTGCCACCAGTGATTTGCGGCCGGGAGCGGGAGCGGGCTACAATGAGCAGTTCTTC.

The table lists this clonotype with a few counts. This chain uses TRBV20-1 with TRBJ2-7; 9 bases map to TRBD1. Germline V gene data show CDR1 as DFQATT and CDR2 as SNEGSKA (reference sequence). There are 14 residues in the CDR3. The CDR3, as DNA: TGCACCACCTCCGGACAGGGGAGGGACTACGAGCAGTACTTC. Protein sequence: CTTSGQGRDYEQYF.

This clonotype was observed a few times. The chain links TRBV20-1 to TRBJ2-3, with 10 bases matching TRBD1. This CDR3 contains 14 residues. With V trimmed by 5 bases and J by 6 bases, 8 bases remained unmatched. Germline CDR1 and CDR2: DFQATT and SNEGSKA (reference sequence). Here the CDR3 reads CSAPPGTGADTQYF. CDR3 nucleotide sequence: TGCAGTGCTCCGCCGGGGACAGGGGCCGATACGCAGTATTTT.

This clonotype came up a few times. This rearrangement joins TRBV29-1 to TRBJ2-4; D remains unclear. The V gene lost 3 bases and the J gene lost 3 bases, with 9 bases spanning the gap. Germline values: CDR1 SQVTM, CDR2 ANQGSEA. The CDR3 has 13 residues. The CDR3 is CSVDPVGKNIQYF. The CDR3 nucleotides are TGCAGCGTTGACCCCGTGGGCAAAAACATTCAGTACTTC. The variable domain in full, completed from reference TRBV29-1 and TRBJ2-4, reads SAVISQKPSRDICQRGTSLTIQCQVDSQVTMMFWYRQQPGQSLTLIATANQGSEATYESGFVIDKFPISRPNLTFSTLTVSNMSPEDSSIYLCSVDPVGKNIQYFGAGTRLSVL.

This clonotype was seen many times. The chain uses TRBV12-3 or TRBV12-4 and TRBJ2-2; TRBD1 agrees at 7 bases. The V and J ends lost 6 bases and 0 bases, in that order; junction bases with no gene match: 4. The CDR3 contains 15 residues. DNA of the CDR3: TGTGCCAGCAGGATGACAGGGTCGAACACCGGGGAGCTGTTTTTT. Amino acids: CASRMTGSNTGELFF.

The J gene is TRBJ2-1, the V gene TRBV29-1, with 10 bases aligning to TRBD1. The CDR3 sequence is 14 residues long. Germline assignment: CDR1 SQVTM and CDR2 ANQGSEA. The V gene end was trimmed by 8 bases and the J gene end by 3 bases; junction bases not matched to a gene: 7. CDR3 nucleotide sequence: TGCAGCCTAAAGGACAGGGGGGACTACAATGAGCAGTTCTTC. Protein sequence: CSLKDRGDYNEQFF.

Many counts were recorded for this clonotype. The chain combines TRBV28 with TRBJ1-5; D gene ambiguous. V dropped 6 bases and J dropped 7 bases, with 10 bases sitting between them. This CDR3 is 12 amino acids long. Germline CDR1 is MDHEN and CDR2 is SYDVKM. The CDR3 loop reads CASSSEKQPQHF. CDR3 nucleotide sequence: TGTGCCAGCAGCTCAGAGAAGCAGCCCCAGCATTTT.

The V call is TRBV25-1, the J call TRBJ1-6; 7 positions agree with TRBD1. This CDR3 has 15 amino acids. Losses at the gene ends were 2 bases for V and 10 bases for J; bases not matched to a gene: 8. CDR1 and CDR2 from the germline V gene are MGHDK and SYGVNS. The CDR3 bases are TGTGCCAGCAGTGAACCGACAGGGAACGGCTCACCCCTCCACTTT. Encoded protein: CASSEPTGNGSPLHF.

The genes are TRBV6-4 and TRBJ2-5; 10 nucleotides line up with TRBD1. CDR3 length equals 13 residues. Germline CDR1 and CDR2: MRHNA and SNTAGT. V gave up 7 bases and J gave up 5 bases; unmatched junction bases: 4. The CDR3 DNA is TGTGCCAGCACCGACAGGGGGCGGGAGACCCAGTACTTC. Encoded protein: CASTDRGRETQYF.